The 32 T cell receptor beta chains in this list originate from one sample, sequenced in a study of blood T cell repertoires in COVID-19. Method: immunoSEQ multiplex PCR; TCRdb's copy keeps in-frame clones and lacks some. The table shows about 69,000 clones, with approximately 79% occurring only once. What was sequenced was peripheral blood. These receptors were collected from a man aged 60 to 69 with acute or convalescent COVID-19.

The chain uses TRBV5-1 and TRBJ1-4, with D maybe TRBD1 (6 bases). The CDR3 consists of 14 residues. Looked up from germline, CDR1 is SGHRS and CDR2 is YFSETQ. The V end lost 2 bases, the J end lost 5 bases, and 10 bases lay between the germline ends. The CDR3 sequence: CASSLQGQNEKLFF. CDR3 sequence (DNA): TGCGCCAGCAGCTTACAGGGTCAAAATGAAAAACTGTTTTTT.

V usage is TRBV9 and J usage is TRBJ2-1; 12 bases map to TRBD2. V trimming: 3 bases; J trimming: 9 bases; junction bases outside the gene matches: 13. Per the germline V gene, CDR1 is SGDLS and CDR2 is YYNGEE. The length of the CDR3 is 17 residues. CDR3: CASSETPPLAGGSEQFF. The CDR3 region has the DNA TGTGCCAGCAGCGAGACCCCCCCACTAGCGGGGGGCAGTGAGCAGTTCTTC.

This chain joins TRBV9 and TRBJ1-3, with D tentatively TRBD1 (6 bases). The CDR3 covers 17 residues. The V gene's germline CDR1 is SGDLS and CDR2 YYNGEE. Trimming left V 3 bases short and J 0 bases short, with 16 bases between. CDR3 DNA: TGTGCCAGCAGCGCGACGACAGGCACCTACTCTGGAAACACCATATATTTT. Translating it yields CASSATTGTYSGNTIYF.

The chain is built from TRBV7-2 and TRBJ2-1; D ambiguous. V dropped 5 bases and J dropped 0 bases, with 11 bases sitting between them. CDR3 length equals 15 residues. Germline V gene sequence: CDR1 SGHTA, CDR2 FQGNSA. CDR3 sequence: CASSIGTSSYNEQFF. CDR3 DNA sequence: TGTGCCAGCAGCATAGGCACCAGCTCCTACAATGAGCAGTTCTTC.

The V gene is TRBV25-1, the J gene TRBJ1-1; D gene uncertain. The ends were cut back, 1 base at V and 2 bases at J, with 8 bases in the middle. This CDR3 has 14 amino acids. Looked up from germline, CDR1 is MGHDK and CDR2 is SYGVNS. The chain's CDR3 is CASSESSGNTEAFF. In DNA form, the CDR3 reads TGTGCCAGCAGTGAATCCTCGGGAAACACTGAAGCTTTCTTT.

V is TRBV29-1 and J is TRBJ1-2; D may be TRBD1 (6 bases). Trimming took 7 bases from V and 0 from J, leaving 12 bases between them. The CDR3 has 13 residues. Germline CDR1 reads SQVTM; CDR2 reads ANQGSEA. The CDR3 here is CSAWTVTNYGYTF. DNA for the CDR3: TGCAGCGCCTGGACAGTCACTAACTATGGCTACACCTTC.

The CDR3 here is CASSRQGPYEQYF. CDR3 nucleotides: TGTGCCAGCAGTAGACAGGGACCCTACGAGCAGTACTTC. The rearrangement uses TRBV6-5 and TRBJ2-7, with 7 bases fitting TRBD1. The germline CDR1 and CDR2 sequences are MNHEY and SVGAGI. This CDR3 has 13 residues. V was clipped by 5 bases and J by 2 bases; unmatched bases: 3.

The chain joins TRBV9 to TRBJ2-2; TRBD2 matches 16 bases. The CDR3 length is 17 residues. The germline V gene encodes CDR1 SGDLS and CDR2 YYNGEE. V gave up 3 bases and J gave up 6 bases; unmatched junction bases: 5. CDR3 nucleotides: TGTGCCAGCAGCGAGGGACTAGCGGGGGGGCCGGCCGGGGAGCTGTTTTTT. This sequence encodes CASSEGLAGGPAGELFF.

The gene calls are TRBV5-4 and TRBJ2-4; maybe TRBD1 (6 bases). Germline lookup yields CDR1 SGHNT and CDR2 YYREEE (reference sequence). V shed 2 bases and J shed 0 bases, with 15 bases lying between them. This CDR3 has 17 residues. The CDR3 nucleotides are TGTGCCAGCAGCTTACAGGGTCTGGGATTAGCCAAAAACATTCAGTACTTC. Translated: CASSLQGLGLAKNIQYF.

The V and J genes are TRBV5-6 and TRBJ1-1; the D gene is possibly TRBD1 (6 bases). V lost 0 bases to trimming and J lost 4 bases, with 7 bases between them. The length of the CDR3 is 13 residues. Germline V gene lookup returns CDR1 SGHDT and CDR2 YYEEEE. The CDR3 nucleotides are TGTGCCAGCAGCTTGGGAGGGGGCACTGAAGCTTTCTTT. It yields the protein CASSLGGGTEAFF.

The rearrangement uses TRBV6-5 and TRBJ1-5; D is ambiguous. V shed 6 bases and J shed 5 bases, with 14 bases lying between them. In germline, CDR1 is MNHEY, CDR2 SVGAGI. The CDR3 totals 14 residues. The CDR3 is CASSLIKSDQPQHF. The DNA of the CDR3 is TGTGCCAGCAGCCTGATAAAGTCGGATCAGCCCCAGCATTTT.

This chain links TRBV7-2 with TRBJ1-5; D uncertain. Looked up from germline, CDR1 is SGHTA and CDR2 is FQGNSA. V was shortened by 1 base and J by 7 bases, with 14 bases between the two germline ends. The CDR3 loop spans 15 amino acids. The CDR3 sequence: CASSLGDWAGQPQHF. For the CDR3, the DNA is TGTGCCAGCAGCTTAGGTGACTGGGCGGGCCAGCCCCAGCATTTT.

The V and J genes are TRBV5-4 and TRBJ1-6, with D possibly being TRBD1 (6 bases). Germline loops: CDR1 SGHNT, CDR2 YYREEE (reference sequence). CDR3 length: 15 residues. Trimming stripped 2 bases from V and 3 bases from J, with 9 bases between. The CDR3 bases are TGTGCCAGCAGCTTTAACAGGGTCTATAATTCACCCCTCCACTTT. Its translation is CASSFNRVYNSPLHF.

The chain carries TRBV7-3 and TRBJ2-2, with D possibly TRBD2 on 6 matching bases. The CDR3 extends over 15 amino acids. From germline, CDR1 is SGHTA and CDR2 FQGTGA. The V gene lost 1 base and the J gene lost 9 bases, with 15 bases spanning the gap. As DNA, the CDR3 is TGTGCCAGCAGCTTAAGTGGCGGGGTCCCCCGGGAGCTGTTTTTT. It yields the protein CASSLSGGVPRELFF.

The V and J genes are TRBV7-8 and TRBJ1-6; TRBD1 might be the D (5 bases). Germline CDR1 is SGHVS and CDR2 is FQNEAQ. CDR3 length equals 14 residues. V was shortened by 5 bases and J by 6 bases, with 11 bases between the two germline ends. The CDR3 sequence: CASSPQGGNSPLHF. The CDR3 DNA is TGTGCCAGCAGCCCGCAGGGAGGTAATTCACCCCTCCACTTT.

This chain uses TRBV5-1 with TRBJ1-2; the D gene is possibly TRBD1 (6 bases). The V gene lost 5 bases and the J gene lost 6 bases, with 17 bases spanning the gap. The V gene's germline CDR1 is SGHRS and CDR2 YFSETQ. This CDR3 spans 14 amino acids. CDR3 in amino acids: CASRPGEPEDGYTF. CDR3 DNA sequence: TGCGCCAGCAGACCAGGGGAGCCGGAGGATGGCTACACCTTC.

The chain joins TRBV19 to TRBJ2-3; 13 positions match TRBD2. Germline values: CDR1 LNHDA, CDR2 SQIVND (reference sequence). The CDR3 is made up of 17 amino acids. V was pared by 6 bases and J by 2 bases, with 8 bases of the junction left unmatched. The CDR3 DNA reads TGTGCCAGTAGCAGGACTAGCGGGGGTTCTCCCACAGATACGCAGTATTTT. This encodes CASSRTSGGSPTDTQYF.

The CDR3, as DNA: TGCGCCAGCAGCCAAGATCGGACAGGGTATCAGCCCCAGCATTTT. Translating gives CASSQDRTGYQPQHF. The chain employs TRBV4-1 and TRBJ1-5; 8 bases fit TRBD1. Per germline, CDR1 MGHRA and CDR2 YSYEKL. The CDR3 runs to 15 residues. The trim removed 0 bases at V and 5 bases at J, leaving 3 bases unmatched.

This clone has only a few counts. This chain links TRBV7-2 with TRBJ1-2; D is unresolved. The CDR3 spans 13 residues. V was clipped by 9 bases and J by 0 bases, with 11 bases between them. Per germline, CDR1 SGHTA and CDR2 FQGNSA. CDR3 amino acids: CASAAGSNYGYTF. Here the CDR3 DNA reads TGTGCCAGTGCGGCGGGCTCTAACTATGGCTACACCTTC.

This chain links TRBV6-2 or TRBV6-3 with TRBJ1-5, with TRBD1 matching over 8 bases. After removal of 5 bases from V and 5 bases from J, the junction contained 8 bases not matched to a gene. This CDR3 comprises 15 residues. The germline gives CDR1 MNHEY, CDR2 SVGEGT. CDR3 nucleotide sequence: TGTGCCAGCAGTCTTTCGACAGGGGTGGATCAGCCCCAGCATTTT. Protein product: CASSLSTGVDQPQHF.

Concerning this clone: This may come from a read error, since a much larger clone is one base off. Other DNA variants within this sample encode the same CDR3. The chain carries TRBV4-3 and TRBJ2-7; 7 bases fit TRBD1. Trimming took 6 bases from V and 5 from J; bases not matched to a gene: 13. This CDR3 is 15 amino acids long. Germline assignment: CDR1 LGHNA and CDR2 YSLEER. The CDR3 DNA sequence: TGCGCCAGCAGTCATACGACAGGGTTCCAGGACGAGCAGTACTTC. This codes for CASSHTTGFQDEQYF.

In DNA form, the CDR3 reads TGTGCCAGCAGCCCCCAGGGATATGGCTACACCTTC. Amino acids: CASSPQGYGYTF. This sequence joins TRBV11-2 and TRBJ1-2; possible D gene TRBD1, 5 bases. V was pared by 5 bases and J by 5 bases, with 9 bases between. The CDR3 length is 12 residues. Per the germline V gene, CDR1 is SGHAT and CDR2 is FQNNGV.

This clone has only a few counts. The chain is built from TRBV6-5 and TRBJ1-2; TRBD1 might be the D (5 bases). Germline V gives CDR1 MNHEY, CDR2 SVGAGI. The CDR3 is made up of 13 amino acids. Between the trimmed V and J ends, which lost 2 bases and 6 bases, there was a span of 10 bases. For the CDR3, the DNA is TGTGCCAGCAGTTACCGAGGGGAGGATGGCTACACCTTC. Protein product: CASSYRGEDGYTF.

The chain is built from TRBV5-1 and TRBJ1-1; 7 nucleotides match TRBD1. The CDR3 has 14 amino acids. V was pared by 4 bases and J by 4 bases, with 7 bases of the junction left unmatched. Germline V lookup: CDR1 SGHRS, CDR2 YFSETQ. The CDR3 loop reads CASSLTGVGTEAFF. The CDR3 coding sequence is TGCGCCAGCAGCCTCACAGGGGTGGGCACTGAAGCTTTCTTT.

The table lists this clone with a count of one. The chain recombines TRBV9 with TRBJ1-3; 7 bases line up with TRBD1. V shed 4 bases, J shed 4 bases, and the junction held 5 bases outside the gene matches. This CDR3 is 14 amino acids long. Looked up from germline, CDR1 is SGDLS and CDR2 is YYNGEE. This chain's CDR3 is CASSSQGWGNTIYF. The CDR3 nucleotides read TGTGCCAGCAGCTCACAGGGGTGGGGAAACACCATATATTTT.

A few counts support this clone. The chain links TRBV27 to TRBJ1-4; no reliable D call. Germline assignment: CDR1 MNHEY and CDR2 SMNVEV (reference sequence). The CDR3 loop spans 13 amino acids. V was cut by 5 bases and J by 6 bases, with 10 bases left in between. The CDR3 sequence is CASSLAGHEKLFF. CDR3 DNA: TGTGCCAGCAGTCTAGCTGGCCATGAAAAACTGTTTTTT.

V is TRBV5-4 and J is TRBJ1-3, with D possibly matching TRBD1 (5 bases). Germline-derived CDR1 and CDR2 are SGHNT and YYREEE (reference sequence). The CDR3 has 14 residues. V was pared by 0 bases and J by 2 bases, with 6 bases between. As DNA, the CDR3 is TGTGCCAGCAGCTTGGGGGGGGCTGGAAACACCATATATTTT. The encoded protein is CASSLGGAGNTIYF. The variable domain in full, with the rest retrieved from reference TRBV5-4 and TRBJ1-3, is ETGVTQSPTHLIKTRGQQVTLRCSSQSGHNTVSWYQQALGQGPQFIFQYYREEENGRGNFPPRFSGLQFPNYSSELNVNALELDDSALYLCASSLGGAGNTIYFGEGSWLTVV.

The J gene is TRBJ1-5, the V gene TRBV7-8; possibly TRBD1 for D (6 bases). CDR1 and CDR2 from the germline V gene are SGHVS and FQNEAQ. This CDR3 is 15 amino acids long. The V end lost 5 bases, the J end lost 1 base, and 12 bases lay between the germline ends. The CDR3: CASSRGQGSNQPQHF. CDR3 sequence (DNA): TGTGCCAGCAGCCGAGGGCAGGGGAGCAATCAGCCCCAGCATTTT.

This clone showed up just once. The chain joins TRBV5-1 to TRBJ2-3; D uncertain. V was clipped by 5 bases and J by 2 bases, with 12 bases between them. The CDR3 length is 14 residues. Germline V gene data show CDR1 as SGHRS and CDR2 as YFSETQ. The CDR3 DNA is TGCGCCAGCAGATTACAGAGTACCACAGATACGCAGTATTTT. It encodes CASRLQSTTDTQYF. The variable domain in full, with the rest retrieved from reference TRBV5-1 and TRBJ2-3, is KAGVTQTPRYLIKTRGQQVTLSCSPISGHRSVSWYQQTPGQGLQFLFEYFSETQRNKGNFPGRFSGRQFSNSRSEMNVSTLELGDSALYLCASRLQSTTDTQYFGPGTRLTVL.

The V call is TRBV5-1, the J call TRBJ2-7, with TRBD1 matching 7 bases. V lost 0 bases, J lost 1 base, and 7 bases stayed unmatched. This CDR3 is 16 amino acids long. Germline V CDR1 and CDR2: SGHRS, YFSETQ. CDR3 sequence: CASSLGRQGYSYEQYF. Here the CDR3 DNA reads TGCGCCAGCAGCTTGGGCCGACAGGGTTATTCCTACGAGCAGTACTTC.

The chain couples TRBV19 to TRBJ1-1; 9 positions agree with TRBD1. In germline, CDR1 is LNHDA, CDR2 SQIVND (reference sequence). The CDR3 runs 17 residues. Trimming at V came to 6 bases and at J to 0 bases, leaving 11 bases not matched to a gene. DNA for the CDR3: TGTGCCAGTAGGTCTGGCACACAGGGGGCGGTGAACACTGAAGCTTTCTTT. Encoded protein: CASRSGTQGAVNTEAFF.

This sequence joins TRBV6-5 and TRBJ2-7, with 7 positions matching TRBD1. V trimming: 7 bases; J trimming: 4 bases; junction bases outside the gene matches: 13. The CDR3 consists of 15 residues. The V gene's germline CDR1 is MNHEY and CDR2 SVGAGI. CDR3 sequence: CASTTLPGTEYEQYF. Here the CDR3 DNA reads TGTGCCAGCACCACTCTTCCGGGGACAGAATACGAGCAGTACTTC.